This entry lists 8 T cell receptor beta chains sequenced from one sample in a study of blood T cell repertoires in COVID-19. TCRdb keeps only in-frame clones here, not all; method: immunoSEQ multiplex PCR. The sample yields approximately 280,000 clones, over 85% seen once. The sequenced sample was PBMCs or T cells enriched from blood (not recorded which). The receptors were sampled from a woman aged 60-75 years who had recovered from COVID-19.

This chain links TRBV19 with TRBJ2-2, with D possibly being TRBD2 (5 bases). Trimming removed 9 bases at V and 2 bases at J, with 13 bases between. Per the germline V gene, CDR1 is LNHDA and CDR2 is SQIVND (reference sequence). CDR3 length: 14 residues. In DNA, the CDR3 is TGTGCCAGCGTGGAGCGGCCAAACACCGGGGAGCTGTTTTTT. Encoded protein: CASVERPNTGELFF.

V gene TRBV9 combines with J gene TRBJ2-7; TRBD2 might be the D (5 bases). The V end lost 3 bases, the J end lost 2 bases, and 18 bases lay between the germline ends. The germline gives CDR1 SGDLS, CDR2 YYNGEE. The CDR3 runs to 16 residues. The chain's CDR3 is CASSGLSEGITYEQYF. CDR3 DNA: TGTGCCAGCAGCGGACTATCCGAAGGGATTACCTACGAGCAGTACTTC.

The CDR3 is CASSSTRDRVWHQPQHF. The CDR3 nucleotides are TGTGCCAGCAGTTCTACCCGGGACAGGGTATGGCATCAGCCCCAGCATTTT. This chain joins TRBV7-8 and TRBJ1-5; 9 bases fit TRBD1. Germline assignment: CDR1 SGHVS and CDR2 FQNEAQ. CDR3 size: 17 residues. Trimming cost V 6 bases and J 5 bases; bases outside gene matches: 14.

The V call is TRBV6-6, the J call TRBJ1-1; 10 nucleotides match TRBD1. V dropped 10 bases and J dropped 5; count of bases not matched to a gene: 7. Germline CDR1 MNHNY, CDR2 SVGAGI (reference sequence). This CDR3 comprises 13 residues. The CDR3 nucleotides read TGTGCCACCAAGGACAGGGGGGAAACTGAAGCTTTCTTT. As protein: CATKDRGETEAFF.

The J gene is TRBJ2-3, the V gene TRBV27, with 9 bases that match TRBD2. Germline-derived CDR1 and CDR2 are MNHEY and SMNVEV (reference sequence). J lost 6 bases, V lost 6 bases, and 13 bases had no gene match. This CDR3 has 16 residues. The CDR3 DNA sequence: TGTGCCAGCAGCCCACCCCGGAGCGGGGGGACGGATACGCAGTATTTT. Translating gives CASSPPRSGGTDTQYF.

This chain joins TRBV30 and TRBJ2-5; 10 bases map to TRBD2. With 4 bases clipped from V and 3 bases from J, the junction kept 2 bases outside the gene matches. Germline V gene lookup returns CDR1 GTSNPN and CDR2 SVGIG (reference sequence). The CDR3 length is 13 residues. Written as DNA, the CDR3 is TGTGCCTGGATCACTAGCGGGGAAGAGACCCAGTACTTC. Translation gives CAWITSGEETQYF.

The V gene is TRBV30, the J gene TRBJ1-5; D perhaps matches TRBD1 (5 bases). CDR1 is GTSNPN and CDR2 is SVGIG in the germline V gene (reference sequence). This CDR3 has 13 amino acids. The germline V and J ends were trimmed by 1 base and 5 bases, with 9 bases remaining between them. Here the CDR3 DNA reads TGTGCCTGGAGTGGACAGCCAGATCAGCCCCAGCATTTT. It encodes CAWSGQPDQPQHF.

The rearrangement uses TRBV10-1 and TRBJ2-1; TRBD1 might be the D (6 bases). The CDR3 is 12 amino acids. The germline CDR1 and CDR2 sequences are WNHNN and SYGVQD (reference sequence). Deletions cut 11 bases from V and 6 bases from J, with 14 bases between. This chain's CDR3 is CAASRGGNEQFF. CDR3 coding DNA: TGCGCCGCCAGTAGAGGGGGCAATGAGCAGTTCTTC.